These 24 T cell receptor beta chains share one sample of origin, sequenced in a study of cytomegalovirus exposure and HLA in healthy donors. Primers: 60 Vbeta forward and 13 Jbeta reverse. The protocol was immunoSEQ multiplex PCR, while the TCRdb copy is restricted to in-frame clones and leaves out a portion. In the table there are 150,000 to 200,000 clones, nearly 80% of which are singletons. The material sequenced was PBMCs. Receptor source: a woman aged 40 to 49 in good health and CMV-seronegative.

This clone was recorded many times. This chain connects TRBV6-4 to TRBJ2-2; D remains unclear. The CDR3 is 13 residues long. Trimming shortened V by 2 bases and J by 7 bases, and 8 bases separated the two germline ends. The germline CDR1 and CDR2 sequences are MRHNA and SNTAGT. CDR3 sequence reads: CASSDEENGELFF. The CDR3 DNA sequence: TGTGCCAGCAGTGACGAGGAGAACGGGGAGCTGTTTTTT.

As regards this clone: This specimen includes other DNA sequences encoding the same CDR3. CDR3: CASSLSGNEQFF. The CDR3 DNA follows: TGTGCCAGCAGTTTGTCCGGCAATGAGCAGTTCTTC. The genes are TRBV28 and TRBJ2-1; D call uncertain. Germline V gives CDR1 MDHEN, CDR2 SYDVKM. The CDR3 is 12 amino acids. V lost 3 bases, J lost 6 bases, and 6 bases lay in between.

J is TRBJ2-1 and V is TRBV18, with 10 bases fitting TRBD1. V lost 6 bases to trimming and J lost 6 bases; unmatched junction nucleotides: 8. Germline CDR1 is KGHSH and CDR2 is LQKENI. This CDR3 spans 15 amino acids. The CDR3 loop reads CASSSGQGGGNEQFF. CDR3 sequence (DNA): TGTGCCAGCTCGTCTGGACAGGGGGGGGGCAATGAGCAGTTCTTC.

The V and J genes are TRBV27 and TRBJ1-1, with a weak D call TRBD1 (5 bases). CDR1 MNHEY and CDR2 SMNVEV come from the germline V gene (reference sequence). The CDR3 loop spans 16 amino acids. V shed 1 base and J shed 1 base, with 13 bases lying between them. CDR3 protein: CASSLFSMGGNTEAFF. The CDR3 nucleotides read TGTGCCAGCAGTTTATTCTCCATGGGGGGGAACACTGAAGCTTTCTTT.

V and J are TRBV7-8 and TRBJ2-1; 9 bases map to TRBD2. V shed 4 bases, J shed 4 bases, and the junction held 8 bases outside the gene matches. CDR3 length: 16 residues. Germline V gives CDR1 SGHVS, CDR2 FQNEAQ. The CDR3: CASSSPSSGNYNEQFF. For the CDR3, the DNA is TGTGCCAGCAGCTCCCCCTCTAGCGGGAATTACAATGAGCAGTTCTTC.

The genes are TRBV7-9 and TRBJ2-3, with 7 nucleotides matching TRBD1. The J segment lost 2 bases and the V segment lost 5 bases, leaving 4 bases of the junction unmatched. CDR1 and CDR2 (germline): SEHNR, FQNEAQ (reference sequence). This CDR3 has 14 residues. The CDR3: CASSQGTATDTQYF. CDR3 DNA: TGTGCCAGCAGCCAAGGGACAGCCACAGATACGCAGTATTTT.

This clone was observed a single time. Sequence at one end of the junction differs from germline and may be a read error. The chain links TRBV7-9 to TRBJ2-7; TRBD1 is a possible D gene (5 bases). Germline CDR1 reads SEHNR; CDR2 reads FQNEAQ (reference sequence). The CDR3 runs to 14 residues. CDR3 sequence reads: CSSSLTAGFYEQYF. The CDR3 bases are TGTTCCAGCAGCTTGACCGCAGGGTTCTACGAGCAGTACTTC.

This clone was seen only once. This chain uses TRBV7-3 with TRBJ2-3; D might be TRBD2 (5 bases). The germline gives CDR1 SGHTA, CDR2 FQGTGA. The CDR3 length is 15 residues. V shed 0 bases and J shed 4 bases, with 11 bases lying between them. In nucleotides, the CDR3 is TGTGCCAGCAGCTTAACCCCGGACTCACCAGATACGCAGTATTTT. Translation: CASSLTPDSPDTQYF.

The chain employs TRBV14 and TRBJ2-3, with a weak D call TRBD2 (5 bases). Germline V lookup: CDR1 SGHDN, CDR2 FVKESK. The CDR3 runs to 15 residues. Trimming left V 0 bases short and J 4 bases short, with 11 bases between. The CDR3 nucleotides read TGTGCCAGCAGCCAAGAATCCGGGATGGCAGATACGCAGTATTTT. This encodes CASSQESGMADTQYF.

This chain links TRBV7-2 with TRBJ2-2, with D tentatively TRBD1 (6 bases). The CDR3 contains 16 residues. The germline V gene encodes CDR1 SGHTA and CDR2 FQGNSA. V was pared by 5 bases and J by 7 bases, with 20 bases between. The CDR3 loop is CASSPHPRGSSGELFF. The DNA for the CDR3 is TGTGCCAGCAGCCCCCATCCCAGGGGATCAAGCGGGGAGCTGTTTTTT.

The chain uses TRBV4-2 and TRBJ1-5; D might be TRBD1 (5 bases). Trimming removed 1 base at V and 1 base at J, with 5 bases between. CDR3 size: 14 residues. Germline CDR1 is LGHNA and CDR2 is YNFKEQ. The CDR3 region has the DNA TGTGCCAGCAGCCAAGGACAGAGCAATCAGCCCCAGCATTTT. It encodes CASSQGQSNQPQHF.

The gene calls are TRBV28 and TRBJ2-6, with TRBD2 matching over 7 bases. Germline CDR1 reads MDHEN; CDR2 reads SYDVKM. Trimming removed 9 bases from V and 3 bases from J; junction bases left unmatched: 17. The length of the CDR3 is 18 residues. Here the CDR3 reads CARHLGSREAYGANVLTF. CDR3 nucleotide sequence: TGTGCCAGGCATCTTGGGAGCCGGGAGGCGTATGGGGCCAACGTCCTGACTTTC.

The chain recombines TRBV6-4 with TRBJ1-1, with D uncertain. V dropped 4 bases and J dropped 0 bases, with 6 bases sitting between them. The CDR3 consists of 13 residues. In germline, CDR1 is MRHNA, CDR2 SNTAGT. The CDR3 is CASSVYLNTEAFF. The CDR3 coding sequence is TGTGCCAGCAGTGTTTATCTGAACACTGAAGCTTTCTTT.

This clone was seen just once. One end of the junction is discordant with germline, which a read error may explain. V gene TRBV5-8 combines with J gene TRBJ2-5; no firm D call. The CDR3 extends over 9 amino acids. Germline V gene data show CDR1 as SGHTS and CDR2 as YDEGEE. The CDR3 nucleotides read TGTGCCAGCAGCTTGTGGTCGGACTTC. It codes for CASSLWSDF.

V gene TRBV28 combines with J gene TRBJ2-7; D may be TRBD1 (8 bases). There are 14 residues in the CDR3. V was cut by 8 bases and J by 7 bases, with 21 bases left in between. CDR1 MDHEN and CDR2 SYDVKM come from the germline V gene. The CDR3 protein is CASRNRGGVVEQYF. In DNA form, the CDR3 reads TGTGCCAGCCGCAACAGGGGGGGAGTTGTTGAGCAGTACTTC.

The CDR3 coding sequence is TGTGCCAGCAGCCCTTGGGGAGTCCGCACAGATACGCAGTATTTT. This translates into CASSPWGVRTDTQYF. The chain has TRBV9 and TRBJ2-3; tentatively, D is TRBD2 (5 bases). Trimming removed 4 bases at V and 1 base at J, with 13 bases between. This CDR3 region has 15 residues. The germline CDR1 and CDR2 sequences are SGDLS and YYNGEE. Full variable domain (remainder filled in from reference TRBV9 and TRBJ2-3): DSGVTQTPKHLITATGQRVTLRCSPRSGDLSVYWYQQSLDQGLQFLIQYYNGEERAKGNILERFSAQQFPDLHSELNLSSLELGDSALYFCASSPWGVRTDTQYFGPGTRLTVL.

The chain combines TRBV11-2 with TRBJ2-1; tentative D call: TRBD2 (5 bases). CDR3 length equals 15 residues. In germline, CDR1 is SGHAT, CDR2 FQNNGV. The V end was cut by 5 bases, the J end by 0 bases, with 11 bases between. The CDR3 bases are TGTGCCAGCAGCCCAAGCGGCTACTCCTACAATGAGCAGTTCTTC. Its translation: CASSPSGYSYNEQFF.

The genes are TRBV19 and TRBJ1-1, with TRBD1 identical over 8 bases. Germline V gene lookup returns CDR1 LNHDA and CDR2 SQIVND (reference sequence). Trimming cost V 5 bases and J 5 bases; bases outside gene matches: 4. The CDR3 is 13 residues long. The CDR3 DNA is TGTGCCAGTAGTCCTACAGGGGGGACTGAAGCTTTCTTT. Amino acids: CASSPTGGTEAFF. Supplemented by reference TRBV19 and TRBJ1-1, the full variable domain reads DGGITQSPKYLFRKEGQNVTLSCEQNLNHDAMYWYRQDPGQGLRLIYYSQIVNDFQKGDIAEGYSVSREKKESFPLTVTSAQKNPTAFYLCASSPTGGTEAFFGQGTRLTVV.

V usage is TRBV10-1 and J usage is TRBJ2-7; perhaps TRBD2 as D (5 bases). CDR3 length: 14 amino acids. Germline-derived CDR1 and CDR2 are WNHNN and SYGVQD (reference sequence). With 6 bases removed from V and 3 bases from J, the gap between germline ends came to 15 bases. CDR3 coding DNA: TGCGCCAGCAGCGTCCCAAAAGGAGGCTACGAGCAGTACTTC. Amino acids: CASSVPKGGYEQYF.

A remark on this clone: This same CDR3 is encoded by further DNA sequences in the sample. This rearrangement joins TRBV5-1 to TRBJ2-1, with 9 bases that match TRBD2. This CDR3 has 15 amino acids. Germline loops: CDR1 SGHRS, CDR2 YFSETQ. The J segment lost 4 bases and the V segment lost 2 bases, leaving 4 bases of the junction unmatched. The DNA for the CDR3 is TGCGCCAGCAGCTTACGACTAGCGGAATACAATGAGCAGTTCTTC. Its protein product is CASSLRLAEYNEQFF.

This clone has a handful of counts. Here the CDR3 omits its conserved ending phenylalanine or tryptophan, so a read error is the likely source. The DNA is omitted, as the CDR3 cannot be located on it reliably, and the CDR3 follows TCRdb's listing. The CDR3 protein is CASSLDLTGIT. V usage is TRBV5-4 and J usage is TRBJ1-1; TRBD1 reflects the table's D call only, with no check against the DNA. Germline loops: CDR1 SGHNT, CDR2 YYREEE (reference sequence). The CDR3 has 11 amino acids, counting both end residues.

The J gene is TRBJ2-3, the V gene TRBV5-4; the D gene is possibly TRBD1 (6 bases). The CDR3 sequence is 13 residues long. Germline CDR1 SGHNT, CDR2 YYREEE (reference sequence). The chain's CDR3 is CAISGHKTDTQYF. CDR3 DNA: TGTGCTATATCGGGACACAAGACAGATACGCAGTATTTT.

With regard to this clone: Compared with germline, one end of the junction differs, possibly owing to a read error. This chain connects TRBV7-9 to TRBJ1-3; 7 bases are shared with TRBD1. Germline values: CDR1 SEHNR, CDR2 FQNEAQ (reference sequence). This CDR3 is 14 amino acids long. CDR3 region: CSSSPTGTGNTIYF. DNA of the CDR3: TGTTCCAGCAGCCCGACAGGGACTGGAAACACCATATATTTT.

In its sample, this clone was seen a few times. The J gene is TRBJ2-1, the V gene TRBV11-2, with 10 bases aligning to TRBD2. V lost 5 bases and J lost 9; bases outside the gene matches: 13. The CDR3 has 16 amino acids. CDR1 SGHAT and CDR2 FQNNGV come from the germline V gene. CDR3 DNA sequence: TGTGCCAGCAGCGGAGGATCGGCTAGCGGGAGTAGTGAGCAGTTCTTC. It yields the protein CASSGGSASGSSEQFF.